The 9 T cell receptor beta chains in this list originate from one sample, sequenced in a study of blood T cell repertoires in COVID-19. Assay used: immunoSEQ multiplex PCR; TCRdb lists only in-frame clones, some missing. The data show 140,000 or so clones, roughly 82% seen once. The sequencing input was peripheral blood. The receptors were gathered from a human donor in a cohort sampled during active COVID-19.

This clone was recorded a few times. V is TRBV30 and J is TRBJ1-1; D may be TRBD1 (5 bases). V was trimmed by 4 bases and J by 4 bases, leaving 13 bases between them. The CDR3 is made up of 13 amino acids. The germline CDR1 and CDR2 sequences are GTSNPN and SVGIG (reference sequence). DNA of the CDR3: TGTGCCTGGATGCAGGGTACGGCCACTGAAGCTTTCTTT. This translates into CAWMQGTATEAFF.

The rearrangement joins TRBV28 to TRBJ1-2, with 8 bases fitting TRBD1. Trimming removed 5 bases from V and 3 bases from J; junction bases left unmatched: 11. The CDR3 covers 16 residues. The V gene's germline CDR1 is MDHEN and CDR2 SYDVKM. CDR3 region: CASSAATGTGYYGYTF. The DNA of the CDR3 is TGTGCCAGCAGTGCCGCCACCGGGACAGGATACTATGGCTACACCTTC.

The CDR3 DNA reads as TGTGCCAGCAGCCAAACCGTTCGGGTTCCCGTCATGAACACTGAAGCTTTCTTT. Amino acids: CASSQTVRVPVMNTEAFF. The chain employs TRBV4-2 and TRBJ1-1, with D unresolved. Germline CDR1 reads LGHNA; CDR2 reads YNFKEQ. V was shortened by 2 bases and J by 0 bases, with 19 bases between the two germline ends. The CDR3 is 18 residues long.

This clone came up once. The chain couples TRBV14 to TRBJ2-7; D call uncertain. Per germline, CDR1 SGHDN and CDR2 FVKESK. Deletions cut 0 bases from V and 1 base from J, with 4 bases between. The CDR3 is made up of 13 amino acids. CDR3 DNA sequence: TGTGCCAGCAGCCAAGACCCGTCCTACGAGCAGTACTTC. Its translation is CASSQDPSYEQYF. The variable domain in full, completed from reference TRBV14 and TRBJ2-7, reads EAGVTQFPSHSVIEKGQTVTLRCDPISGHDNLYWYRRVMGKEIKFLLHFVKESKQDESGMPNNRFLAERTGGTYSTLKVQPAELEDSGVYFCASSQDPSYEQYFGPGTRLTVT.

This clone was seen more than once but under ten times. CDR3 nucleotide sequence: TGTGCCAGCAGGGTACTCGGGACAGGGTCCTACGAGCAGTACTTC. Translation: CASRVLGTGSYEQYF. The rearrangement uses TRBV6-5 and TRBJ2-7; 9 nucleotides line up with TRBD1. This CDR3 has 15 amino acids. The V segment lost 6 bases and the J segment 1 base; nucleotides outside the gene matches: 7. Germline V CDR1 and CDR2: MNHEY, SVGAGI.

V is TRBV5-1 and J is TRBJ1-1; 7 bases agree with TRBD1. In germline, CDR1 is SGHRS, CDR2 YFSETQ. The CDR3 contains 17 residues. With 0 bases clipped from V and 4 bases from J, the junction kept 12 bases outside the gene matches. The CDR3 DNA reads TGCGCCAGCAGCTTGGAGGGGGCGCAAGGATCGGGCACTGAAGCTTTCTTT. Translation: CASSLEGAQGSGTEAFF.

V and J are TRBV5-4 and TRBJ1-5; 8 bases are a match to TRBD1. The V and J ends lost 2 bases and 6 bases, in that order; junction bases with no gene match: 4. There are 14 residues in the CDR3. The V gene's germline CDR1 is SGHNT and CDR2 YYREEE (reference sequence). CDR3 loop: CASSFQGAGQPQHF. DNA for the CDR3: TGTGCCAGCAGCTTTCAGGGGGCTGGTCAGCCCCAGCATTTT.

V usage is TRBV7-9 and J usage is TRBJ2-7, with D maybe TRBD2 (5 bases). Germline CDR1 and CDR2: SEHNR and FQNEAQ (reference sequence). CDR3 length: 14 residues. V lost 3 bases and J lost 5, with 14 bases in between. The CDR3 bases are TGTGCCAGCAGCTTGTCGGCAGTCGGGGACGAGCAGTACTTC. Encoded protein: CASSLSAVGDEQYF.

The chain links TRBV4-1 to TRBJ1-1; D not certain. V lost 3 bases and J lost 2, with 10 bases in between. Germline lookup yields CDR1 MGHRA and CDR2 YSYEKL. This CDR3 has 14 residues. CDR3: CASSHVAGNTEAFF. The DNA of the CDR3 is TGCGCCAGCAGCCATGTCGCAGGAAACACTGAAGCTTTCTTT.